The 23 T cell receptor beta chains in this list originate from one sample, sequenced in a study of CD8+CD57+ T cells in acquired aplastic anemia. TCR beta VDJ combinations and CDR3 sequences were profiled from genomic DNA. TCRdb processed the reads anew with MiXCR; each CDR3 protein has one entry. The sample records 450,000 to 600,000 distinct CDR3 sequences, around 30% being singletons. Before being chosen for sequencing, patients had shown CD8+CD57+ cell expansion by flow cytometry. The sequencing sample was made of sorted CD4+, CD8+, or CD8+CD57+ T cells (not recorded which) from PBMCs. These receptors all stem from a human donor with aplastic anemia.

The chain recombines TRBV12-3 or TRBV12-4 with TRBJ2-7; D might be TRBD1 (5 bases). V was trimmed by 1 base and J by 2 bases, leaving 15 bases between them. The CDR3 sequence is 16 residues long. CDR3: CASSLDGWTNTYEQYF. The CDR3 nucleotides are TGTGCCAGCAGTTTAGACGGGTGGACAAACACCTACGAGCAGTACTTC.

J is TRBJ2-2 and V is TRBV24-1; 7 bases are shared with TRBD2. V lost 4 bases, J lost 6 bases, and 4 bases stayed unmatched. The germline gives CDR1 KGHDR, CDR2 SFDVKD. The CDR3 consists of 14 residues. CDR3 sequence: CATSDILASGELFF. For the CDR3, the DNA is TGTGCCACCAGTGACATACTAGCGTCCGGGGAGCTGTTTTTT.

The rearrangement links TRBV30 to TRBJ1-5; D is undetermined. Per the germline V gene, CDR1 is GTSNPN and CDR2 is SVGIG (reference sequence). V was shortened by 1 base and J by 2 bases, with 6 bases between the two germline ends. The CDR3 sequence is 13 residues long. The CDR3 spells CAWSGGGNQPQHF. The CDR3 DNA follows: TGTGCCTGGAGTGGTGGGGGCAATCAGCCCCAGCATTTT.

The table lists this clonotype with many counts. The chain is built from TRBV20-1 and TRBJ1-5; D remains unclear. CDR1 is DFQATT, CDR2 SNEGSKA, per germline (reference sequence). The CDR3 consists of 14 residues. Between the trimmed V and J ends, which lost 3 bases and 5 bases, there was a span of 14 bases. CDR3 nucleotide sequence: TGCAGTGCTAGCTCCGGTGACCCTGATCAGCCCCAGCATTTT. Amino acids: CSASSGDPDQPQHF.

This clonotype was seen a few times. The chain uses TRBV2 and TRBJ1-1, with a weak D call TRBD1 (5 bases). CDR1 and CDR2 from the germline V gene are SNHLY and FYNNEI. Trimming left V 3 bases short and J 3 bases short, with 8 bases between. This CDR3 region has 13 residues. As DNA, the CDR3 is TGTGCCAGCAGTGAGTGGGGGTACACTGAAGCTTTCTTT. Translating gives CASSEWGYTEAFF.

In its sample, this clonotype was seen a few times. A read error may account for a junction end that differs from germline. The V and J genes are TRBV14 and TRBJ1-2; a weak D match, TRBD1 (5 bases). Per the germline V gene, CDR1 is SGHDN and CDR2 is FVKESK. The CDR3 length is 15 residues. The CDR3 DNA follows: TGTGCCCGCAGCCAAGAAAGCTGGACACCAGGAGGCTACACCTTC. Its protein product is CARSQESWTPGGYTF.

This chain joins TRBV10-2 and TRBJ2-7; TRBD1 aligns across 7 bases. The germline V gene has CDR1 WSHSY and CDR2 SAAADI. The CDR3 totals 13 residues. The V gene end was trimmed by 5 bases and the J gene end by 4 bases; junction bases not matched to a gene: 5. The CDR3 spells CASSLQQGYEQYF. CDR3 nucleotide sequence: TGCGCCAGCAGTCTGCAACAGGGGTACGAGCAGTACTTC.

There are a few counts of this clonotype. A much larger clone lies one base from this, so it may be a read error. The V and J genes are TRBV10-3 and TRBJ2-7, with D unresolved. CDR1 is ENHRY and CDR2 is SYGVKD in the germline V gene. This CDR3 has 12 residues. The V and J ends lost 8 bases and 7 bases respectively, with 15 bases between them. The CDR3 is CAISSLYNEQYF. For the CDR3, the DNA is TGTGCCATCTCGTCCCTCTACAATGAGCAGTACTTC.

The table lists this clonotype with many counts. The V gene is TRBV5-1, the J gene TRBJ2-7, with D perhaps TRBD1 (5 bases). The CDR3 runs 16 residues. Germline V gives CDR1 SGHRS, CDR2 YFSETQ. With 5 bases removed from V and 0 bases from J, the gap between germline ends came to 18 bases. CDR3 protein: CASRARGAGSSYEQYF. The CDR3 coding sequence is TGCGCCAGCAGAGCAAGGGGTGCTGGTAGCTCCTACGAGCAGTACTTC.

This clonotype occurred a few times. The rearrangement uses TRBV10-3 and TRBJ2-2, with D maybe TRBD2 (5 bases). Germline CDR1 reads ENHRY; CDR2 reads SYGVKD. There are 13 residues in the CDR3. V was pared by 10 bases and J by 3 bases, with 12 bases between. The CDR3: CATRAGDTGELFF. The CDR3 region has the DNA TGTGCCACTCGTGCGGGTGACACCGGGGAGCTGTTTTTT.

This clonotype was found a few times. The genes are TRBV5-6 and TRBJ1-1, with a tentative D call TRBD1 (5 bases). The ends were cut back, 1 base at V and 2 bases at J, with 12 bases in the middle. Germline V gene data show CDR1 as SGHDT and CDR2 as YYEEEE. The CDR3 has 15 amino acids. The CDR3: CASSLSQTVNTEAFF. CDR3 nucleotides: TGTGCCAGCAGCTTGTCCCAGACAGTTAACACTGAAGCTTTCTTT.

The sample holds many counts of this clonotype. The V call is TRBV11-1, the J call TRBJ1-6; D might be TRBD1 (6 bases). The CDR3 length is 18 residues. Looked up from germline, CDR1 is SGHAT and CDR2 is FQDESV (reference sequence). The germline V and J ends were trimmed by 4 bases and 8 bases, with 24 bases remaining between them. The DNA for the CDR3 is TGTGCCAGCAGCTCGCTAGTAGGTAGCCGGGACACTTATTCACCCCTCCACTTT. Protein product: CASSSLVGSRDTYSPLHF.

The V gene is TRBV19, the J gene TRBJ1-4, with 9 bases aligning to TRBD1. CDR1 and CDR2 (germline): LNHDA, SQIVND (reference sequence). The J segment lost 11 bases and the V segment lost 5 bases, leaving 21 bases of the junction unmatched. The CDR3 extends over 18 amino acids. CDR3 coding DNA: TGTGCCAGTAGTCCAAGTTCCGGGACAGGGTATCCTGGAGGTAAACTGTTTTTT. Encoded protein: CASSPSSGTGYPGGKLFF.

The rearrangement joins TRBV25-1 to TRBJ2-1; TRBD1 agrees at 9 bases. Trimming removed 7 bases from V and 2 bases from J; junction bases left unmatched: 3. The CDR3 consists of 14 residues. Germline values: CDR1 MGHDK, CDR2 SYGVNS. In nucleotides, the CDR3 is TGTGCCAGCACGGGGACAGGGACCTACAATGAGCAGTTCTTC. This encodes CASTGTGTYNEQFF.

This clonotype was detected a few times. The chain uses TRBV20-1 and TRBJ2-5; 10 nucleotides line up with TRBD2. CDR3 length: 15 residues. In germline, CDR1 is DFQATT, CDR2 SNEGSKA (reference sequence). With 3 bases clipped from V and 4 bases from J, the junction kept 8 bases outside the gene matches. CDR3 bases: TGCAGTGCTAGTACTCCTAGCGGGGGTGGAGAGACCCAGTACTTC. Translated: CSASTPSGGGETQYF.

This clonotype was seen repeatedly, ten times or more. The genes are TRBV20-1 and TRBJ1-6; the D is unclear. V lost 3 bases and J 2 bases, leaving 11 bases between the germline ends. CDR1 is DFQATT and CDR2 is SNEGSKA in the germline V gene (reference sequence). The length of the CDR3 is 15 residues. CDR3 sequence: CSASRDAAYNSPLHF. Written as DNA, the CDR3 is TGCAGTGCTAGTCGTGATGCAGCCTATAATTCACCCCTCCACTTT.

This chain uses TRBV20-1 with TRBJ2-1; D might be TRBD1 (6 bases). Germline values: CDR1 DFQATT, CDR2 SNEGSKA (reference sequence). Trimming cost V 5 bases and J 8 bases, with 13 bases left between them. This CDR3 has 12 amino acids. The CDR3 protein is CSAPGTSDEQFF. As DNA, the CDR3 is TGCAGTGCTCCCGGGACATCCGATGAGCAGTTCTTC.

This clonotype was observed at least ten times. The chain couples TRBV7-9 to TRBJ1-4; weak D call: TRBD1 (6 bases). The CDR3 totals 12 residues. Per germline, CDR1 SEHNR and CDR2 FQNEAQ (reference sequence). The ends were cut back, 5 bases at V and 15 bases at J, with 16 bases in the middle. The chain's CDR3 is CASSEQGLGLFF. In DNA form, the CDR3 reads TGTGCCAGCAGCGAACAGGGTCTAGGTTTGTTTTTT.

This clonotype showed up many times. The V and J genes are TRBV10-3 and TRBJ1-2; perhaps TRBD1 as D (6 bases). The CDR3 is made up of 13 amino acids. Trimming left V 11 bases short and J 1 base short, with 14 bases between. The germline CDR1 and CDR2 sequences are ENHRY and SYGVKD. The CDR3 DNA follows: TGTGCCGCCGAGGACAGACTTAACTATGGCTACACCTTC. Translating gives CAAEDRLNYGYTF.

The V gene is TRBV9, the J gene TRBJ2-1, with a weak D call TRBD1 (5 bases). From germline, CDR1 is SGDLS and CDR2 YYNGEE. The CDR3 contains 16 residues. V was cut by 0 bases and J by 1 base, with 11 bases left in between. The CDR3 DNA follows: TGTGCCAGCAGCGTAGTATCAGGGCCTTCCTACAATGAGCAGTTCTTC. Residues: CASSVVSGPSYNEQFF.

The rearrangement uses TRBV19 and TRBJ1-2; 8 bases fit TRBD1. This CDR3 comprises 15 residues. Germline CDR1 reads LNHDA; CDR2 reads SQIVND (reference sequence). The V segment lost 5 bases and the J segment 3 bases; nucleotides outside the gene matches: 8. CDR3 protein: CASSVAGQAYYGYTF. DNA of the CDR3: TGTGCCAGTAGTGTTGCGGGACAGGCGTACTATGGCTACACCTTC.

This clonotype was counted many times. The chain links TRBV9 to TRBJ2-5, with a tentative D call TRBD2 (6 bases). V lost 3 bases, J lost 0 bases, and 6 bases lay in between. CDR3 length: 13 residues. The germline V gene encodes CDR1 SGDLS and CDR2 YYNGEE. The CDR3 region is CASSGTNQETQYF. CDR3 sequence (DNA): TGTGCCAGCAGCGGGACTAACCAAGAGACCCAGTACTTC.

Ten or more counts support this clonotype. The rearrangement joins TRBV7-9 to TRBJ2-7; the D is unclear. Trimming took off 2 bases at V and 5 bases at J, with 13 bases between the two ends. Germline CDR1 SEHNR, CDR2 FQNEAQ (reference sequence). The CDR3 has 14 residues. The CDR3, as DNA: TGTGCCAGCAGCTTATCGCATTATCGCCACGAGCAGTACTTC. Amino acid sequence: CASSLSHYRHEQYF.